The source of this TCR beta chain is a study of shared T cell receptors in the human thymus. Germline lookup yields CDR1 KGHSH and CDR2 LQKENI. Trimming removed 3 bases at V and 5 bases at J, with 16 bases between. The CDR3 is made up of 15 amino acids. Sequencing used immunoSEQ multiplex PCR; TCRdb keeps in-frame clones, though not all of them. The table has about 660,000 clones, more than 75% seen once; the top ten hold over 0.008%. In addition, the sample was reused for a study of human thymus T cells.

The chain is built from TRBV18 and TRBJ1-1; unclear D gene. Material for sequencing was thymocytes. The source of this sequence is a boy in the first two years of life with a congenital heart defect. The CDR3 reads CASSPWTGSGTEAFF. For the CDR3, the DNA is TGTGCCAGCTCACCCTGGACTGGATCAGGAACTGAAGCTTTCTTT. The complete variable domain, with remaining parts taken from reference TRBV18 and TRBJ1-1, reads NAGVMQNPRHLVRRRGQEARLRCSPMKGHSHVYWYRQLPEEGLKFMVYLQKENIIDESGMPKERFSAEFPKEGPSILRIQQVVRGDSAAYFCASSPWTGSGTEAFFGQGTRLTVV.